This paragraph reports one T cell receptor beta chain. Its antigen is not yet known. No base quality information exists; no much larger clone differs at one position. The sample comes from a study of blood T cells in healthy people across ages (dated by TCRdb to about 2015). At the level of the whole study: In model experiments, roughly one uniquely barcoded TCR beta cDNA molecule per two T cells was captured by template switching. Donors were grouped into four age groups: young (average 16 years), middle-aged (39), aged (over 55) and long-lived (over 80). Donors of different ages were randomly distributed across sequencing lanes to avoid experimental bias. The study measured age-related changes in TCR beta repertoire diversity using deep sequencing normalized with unique cDNA molecular identifiers. The study analyzed two additional independent replicas of 1 million unique cDNA reads from the same blood draw for two donors, one aged 18 to 30 and one aged 80 or older.

Paper-wide results and their limitations: Because the CMV infection status of the donors was unknown, age-related changes in expanded clonotypes may potentially have been confounded. The percentage of naive T cells measured by flow cytometry correlated strongly with observed TCR beta diversity. Observed TCR beta diversity per million T cells fell roughly linearly with age, and a significant reduction was already apparent by age roughly 40. Total diversity estimates from one million sequenced T cells were considered lower bounds and underestimates. Bulk unsorted PBMC profiling prevented conclusive comparison of naive and antigen-experienced compartments. Compared with the aged group, the long-lived group had more naive CD4+ T cells, fewer expanded clones and increased TCR diversity, suggesting age selection.

Donors were approximately 42 systemically healthy Caucasian individuals from Russia aged roughly 6 to 100 years. About 10 milliliters of peripheral blood were collected from each donor into EDTA-treated Vacutainer tubes. Ficoll-Paque density-gradient centrifugation was used to isolate PBMCs, with at least 6 million per sample. Total RNA was extracted from PBMCs with Trizol reagent, with at least 5 micrograms obtained per sample. For every donor, flow cytometry on a PBMC aliquot measured the percentage of naive CD45RAhigh/CD27high T cells. CDR3 length: 16 amino acids, cysteine to phenylalanine. Only the CDR3 DNA stays, 48 bases, in frame from base 1. CDR1 and CDR2, per the germline V gene (reference sequence), are DFQATT and SNEGSKA. V is pared back by 1 base and J by 7 bases, with 20 bases lying between the germline termini. Libraries were made using 5' RACE. The reads were generated on an Illumina HiSeq 2500. The second PCR ran for about 7 to 11 cycles and used a J-beta primer mix along with a sample-barcoded 5' primer. Each TCR beta cDNA molecule received a unique molecular identifier from a template-switch 5' adaptor carrying 12 random nucleotides. Each sample yielded at least 2.5 million CDR3-containing paired-end reads. All of the RNA was converted into first-strand cDNA using the Mint cDNA synthesis kit, with a TRBC-specific oligonucleotide serving as the primer. Following uracil-DNA glycosylase treatment, a first 18-cycle PCR with universal primers M1SS and BC2_uni_R was performed on all cDNA. The paper's data handling went like this. For normalization, 1 million high-quality reads were randomly selected from each sample, with every read carrying a distinct molecular identifier. Reads sharing molecular identifiers were discarded rather than binned into consensus sequences. MiTCR, run with a Q25 quality threshold and the strictest error-elimination algorithm, handled CDR3 identification, clonotype clustering and error correction. A nonparametric unseen species model with Euler transformation was used to estimate lower-bound total TCR beta diversity. The public reads were reprocessed in TCRdb via fastp at Q25 and MiXCR, keeping in-frame beta chains. For every CDR3 protein sequence, its rows merge into one entry that carries the most common genes and DNA. The V and J calls were determined by TCRdb, not by the authors. The sample has 600,000 to 800,000 distinct CDR3 sequences on record, roughly 21% of them singletons. The top ten constitute 3% to 4% of the sample.

The chain is assembled from TRBV20-1 and TRBJ1-5, and perhaps TRBD1 as D gene, on 6 matching bases. This sequence was found in a man between 65 and 79 years old in good health. Sequencing was done on a sample of blood. The nucleotide sequence is given as TGCAGTGCTAGAGCCCTGTGGGGGGGGGCGGGGCAGCCCCAGCATTTT. Its translation reads: CSARALWGGAGQPQHF.